These 2 T cell receptor beta chains share one sample of origin, sequenced in a study of control samples from healthy donors and cancer patients. Data came from immunoSEQ multiplex PCR; TCRdb stores just in-frame clones and leaves some out. The data show some 57,000 clones, roughly 96% seen once. Specimen: blood. These receptors were collected from a woman aged 30 to 39 in good health.

CDR3 residues: CASSYLGGGYEQYF. The CDR3 DNA follows: TGTGCCAGCAGTTACCTAGGGGGCGGTTACGAGCAGTACTTC. The gene calls are TRBV6-5 and TRBJ2-7; 7 bases line up with TRBD1. The CDR3 is made up of 14 amino acids. Germline V gene lookup returns CDR1 MNHEY and CDR2 SVGAGI. J gave up 4 bases and V 2 bases, and 5 bases lay outside the gene matches.

The chain employs TRBV19 and TRBJ1-3, with D unclear. V was shortened by 6 bases and J by 0 bases, with 9 bases between the two germline ends. The CDR3 loop spans 14 amino acids. Germline V gene lookup returns CDR1 LNHDA and CDR2 SQIVND (reference sequence). CDR3 DNA: TGTGCCAGTAGCTACGGGGACTCTGGAAACACCATATATTTT. Amino acid sequence: CASSYGDSGNTIYF.